This TCR beta chain was sequenced for a study of cytomegalovirus exposure and HLA in healthy donors (dated by TCRdb to about 2017). For context, the study as a whole: An earlier analysis of some 600 of the donors reported 250 to 300 Gb of sequence data and 117 million unique TCR beta sequences obtained from about 179 million T cells. Donor age, sex, ethnicity and CMV serostatus were compiled alongside the repertoire data. High-throughput TCR immunosequencing, statistical association of individual TCRs with disease status, and machine learning were combined to predict cytomegalovirus infection status. All discovery cohort repertoires had been generated on a single sequencing platform. The study was designed to test whether signatures of past pathogen exposure could be identified by cataloging public T cell receptors. An early release that covered several hundred HLA-typed donors contained about 300 gigabases of sequencing data and 75 million to 100 million unique TCR sequences. Among about 400 genotyped donors of the cohort, an average of around 250,000 unique TCR beta nucleotide sequences was sequenced per donor, of which 15% to 20% were non-productive. Among the approximately 400 genotyped donors, approximately 76% belonged to the genetic ancestry cluster associated with self-reported Caucasian donors. Rather than drawing on any new phenotypic data, the later analysis identified candidate immune exposures from TCR beta sequences and the way those sequences occurred across donors. Besides the first cohort of roughly 640 subjects, a separate validation cohort made up of roughly 120 different subjects was used. Both class I and class II loci were covered by HLA typing, at four-digit resolution. In a later analysis, previously published TCR beta repertoires from hundreds of donors were re-analyzed and high-resolution HLA genotyping was added so that TCR occurrence patterns could be studied. The number of donors typed differed by locus, with about 629-630 for A, B, C, DRB1 and DQB1, around 520 for DQA1, 606 for DPA1, and 400 to 490 for DPB1. Five DR-DQ haplotypes were handled as single units for association and clustering, since linkage in the cohort was strong. The study profiled the T cell repertoires of about 640 subjects by immunosequencing and related them to cytomegalovirus serostatus. An earlier analysis of fewer than 750 of the donors used high-throughput TCR beta sequencing to judge whether each TCR beta V gene segment behaved as functional or pseudogenic. A later genetic analysis took genome-wide SNP genotypes for about 55% of the 666 donors and used that subset as a discovery cohort. Overall study results and their limits: According to a later analysis, parvovirus B19, influenza, CMV and Epstein-Barr virus appeared linked to several top co-occurrence clusters. In the study, approximately 150 TCR beta chains were listed as associated with cytomegalovirus. An earlier analysis of 587 of the donors showed that most TCR beta V segments appeared in productive rearrangements either about 87% or about 30% of the time, which broadly matched IMGT annotations. In a later analysis, HLA-associated TCR beta chains showed more clonal expansion and lower generation probabilities than non-associated chains that were equally common. In a later analysis, TCR association rates were found to vary across HLA loci, with the most associated TCRs seen for DRB1 alleles and the fewest for HLA-C alleles. Cytomegalovirus status was reported to be diagnosed by the classifier with high specificity and sensitivity in both the original and validation cohorts. The cohort was sequenced for TCR beta chains only, and without alpha or paired-chain data the features that could be detected were limited. Assigning TCR associations to individual alleles was difficult when HLA alleles, especially DR and DQ, strongly co-occurred. Roughly uniform sequencing depth across donors was assumed in presence/absence analyses, although this assumption may not hold. A later analysis associated about 16,000 TCR beta sequences with specific HLA alleles at a false discovery rate of 0.05. In a later genetic analysis, fewer N-insertions in productive TCRs were reported among donors in an Asian-associated ancestry cluster than the approximately 670-donor mean. Because counts were too low, roughly 18 rarely observed V segments, including chromosome 9 orphons, were left out of the earlier analysis of some 640 of the donors. Correlated functional status among segregating V segments might reflect linkage disequilibrium, but an unknown experimental factor could not be ruled out. Because some donors lacked HLA typing at each locus, the association tests relied only on the typed subset. A further reported finding was that TCR beta sequences accurately predicted the HLA-A and HLA-B alleles for most subjects in the first cohort. It was suggested by the authors that the approach could potentially be generalized to other disease states and immunological phenotypes. A cluster of highly shared sequence variants was judged likely to be a technical artifact of the sequencing pipeline. In a later genetic analysis, a missense DCLRE1C variant was associated with V-gene and J-gene trimming of TCR beta chains, and the association was replicated in an independent cohort. While some public TCRs were present in many individuals, most TCR sequences turned up only very rarely across donors. In vitro tests confirmed that three of the cytomegalovirus-associated TCR beta chains recognize cytomegalovirus antigens. According to a later analysis, most CMV-associated TCR beta chains appeared to be HLA-restricted, and the HLA associations seemed to be driven largely by CMV exposure. For the cohort, immune exposure information was limited to CMV serostatus. Some IMGT-functional V segments, including TRBV6-2 and TRBV6-3, could not be told apart with the 87-base-pair reads, so those segments were excluded.

Libraries were constructed by the immunoSEQ multiplex PCR assay. For the multiplex PCR, a mixture combining 60 forward primers for TCR Vbeta segments and 13 reverse primers for TCR Jbeta segments was used. A multiplex PCR assay on genomic DNA amplified the CDR3 region of rearranged TCR beta genes. Amplified TCR beta libraries were sequenced as 87-base-pair reads on the Illumina HiSeq System. In the paper's pipeline: In a later analysis, tens of millions of unique TCR beta chains were counted across the 666 repertoires, and approximately 11 million of these chains were shared by at least two donors. Raw reads were error-corrected and collapsed into unique sequences with a nearest-neighbor algorithm that merged closely related sequences to remove PCR and sequencing errors. CDR3 sequences were aligned to IMGT reference sequences to assign V, D and J gene segments. For a sequence to be retained, a match of at least six nucleotides was required to both a V gene segment and a J gene segment. A rearrangement counted as productive if the CDR3 had no stop codons and remained in frame with V and J, and every other rearrangement counted as non-productive. CDR3 was defined by IMGT convention, running from the second conserved V-encoded cysteine to the conserved J-encoded phenylalanine. In an earlier analysis of approximately 590 of the donors, sequences lacking an unambiguous match to a single V gene segment were excluded. In an earlier analysis of several hundred of the donors, a V segment was called functional when productive rearrangements were above 56.7%, and segregating when the standard deviation between donors exceeded 5%. A statistical classification framework was developed to diagnose cytomegalovirus status using the catalog of TCR beta chain sequences. V and J gene assignment, in a later analysis, came from comparing TCR nucleotide sequences with IMGT/GENE-DB human TR gene sequences. In a later analysis, CDR3 sequences and most-parsimonious VDJ recombination scenarios were assigned using the TCRdist pipeline. In a later analysis, every TCR beta chain was defined by the combination of its CDR3 amino acid sequence and its V-gene family, and reads without a unique V-gene family were dropped. To address suspected cross-contamination and a sequencing artifact, a later analysis removed a few hundred highly shared, low-generation-probability nucleotide sequences. A later analysis calculated a clonal expansion index for each public chain from normalized within-repertoire ranks of inferred template counts. A later analysis computed generation probabilities with a VDJ recombination model fitted to out-of-frame rearrangements, and checked the results against IGoR. Hypergeometric tests were used in a later analysis to score TCR-TCR, TCR-HLA and TCR-CMV co-occurrence, with a repertoire-size bias correction applied to the TCR pairs. False discovery rates were estimated in a later analysis by permuting HLA or CMV assignments 20 times. In a later analysis, co-occurring TCRs were grouped using DBSCAN, with TCRdist sequence similarity added in when clustering inside HLA-allele-positive subsets. For co-occurrence clustering, repertoires with fewer than 30,000 or more than 120,000 public chains were excluded, along with a handful of repertoires with anomalous nucleotide sharing. As stored in TCRdb, this immuneACCESS dataset retains in-frame rearrangements with V and J assigned. A fraction of the clones does not appear; measured against another copy, unresolved V genes explain less than half of the discrepancy, and the remainder lacks a known reason. The DNA gave D and trimming, while V, J and clone size come from that table. Within this sample are approximately 140,000 clones, with around 73% of them counted one time only. The ten largest clones take up around 1.6% of the sample.

About this clone itself: Which antigen it targets is not known. Base qualities are missing; no much larger clone stands one base away.

The cohort consisted of some 730 healthy bone marrow donors. At the time of sampling, every cohort member was nominally healthy, though immune exposures that went unrecorded were likely present. The donor was CMV seronegative and was included in the group of a few hundred seronegative cohort members. Each donor provided a peripheral blood sample, and peripheral blood mononuclear cells were used for TCR beta sequencing. Genomic DNA was extracted from the blood cell samples with the Qiagen DNeasy Blood Extraction Kit. Sequences SGHTA (CDR1) and FQGNSA (CDR2) are obtained from the germline V gene. V is cut by 1 base and J by 6 bases, and the space between the germline ends is 9 bases. From the cysteine up to the phenylalanine, the CDR3 has a length of 13 residues. Only the CDR3 portion is preserved as DNA: 39 bases, with reading frame beginning at the first base.

This sequence originates from a woman under 30 in good health and CMV-seronegative. In this chain, TRBV7-2 is recombined with TRBJ1-2; no D gene can be assigned with confidence. What was sequenced was PBMCs. The CDR3 region reads CASSLDPRDGYTF. The DNA reads as follows: TGTGCCAGCAGCTTAGACCCGAGGGATGGCTACACCTTC.